This paragraph reports one TCR beta chain. The CDR3 is made up of 13 amino acids. Germline lookup yields CDR1 LNHDA and CDR2 SQIVND (reference sequence). J lost 3 bases, V lost 8 bases, and 4 bases had no gene match. Libraries were prepared by immunoSEQ multiplex PCR; TCRdb keeps only in-frame clonotypes and omits some of them. The sample shows under 65,000 clones, nearly 95% of them seen only once. The sample comes from a study of T cell changes during pregnancy in multiple sclerosis. Sequencing was performed on CD8+ T cells from peripheral blood mononuclear cells, taken in the third trimester of pregnancy. This receptor was taken from a female donor with multiple sclerosis, enrolled in a pregnancy study. This rearrangement joins TRBV19 to TRBJ2-1, with 7 positions matching TRBD1. The CDR3 region is CASRRGFYNEQFF. CDR3 sequence (DNA): TGTGCCAGTCGCAGGGGGTTCTACAATGAGCAGTTCTTC.